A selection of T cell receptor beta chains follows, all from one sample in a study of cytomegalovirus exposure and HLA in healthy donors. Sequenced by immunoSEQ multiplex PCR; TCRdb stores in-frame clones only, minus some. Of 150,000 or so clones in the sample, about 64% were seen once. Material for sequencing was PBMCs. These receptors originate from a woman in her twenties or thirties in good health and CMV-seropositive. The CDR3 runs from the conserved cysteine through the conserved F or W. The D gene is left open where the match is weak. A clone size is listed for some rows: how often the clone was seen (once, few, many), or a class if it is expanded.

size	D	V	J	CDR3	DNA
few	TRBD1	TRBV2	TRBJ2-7	CASTPRRQGESYEQYF	TGTGCCAGCACTCCCCGGAGACAGGGGGAATCCTACGAGCAGTACTTC
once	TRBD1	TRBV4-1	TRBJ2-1	CASSQGRQGHNEQFF	TGCGCCAGCAGCCAAGGCCGACAGGGGCATAATGAGCAGTTCTTC
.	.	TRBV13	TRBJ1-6	CASSSSDKNVYNSPLHF	TGTGCCAGCAGCAGCTCCGATAAAAACGTCTATAATTCACCCCTCCACTTT
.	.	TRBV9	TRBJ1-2	CASSVAFYGYTF	TGTGCCAGCAGCGTAGCTTTCTATGGCTACACCTTC
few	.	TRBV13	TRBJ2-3	CASSFGQLADTQYF	TGTGCCAGCAGCTTTGGACAGTTAGCAGATACGCAGTATTTT
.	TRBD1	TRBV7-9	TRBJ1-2	CASTYGTGGVTHGYTF	TGTGCCAGCACCTACGGGACAGGGGGCGTCACGCATGGCTACACCTTC
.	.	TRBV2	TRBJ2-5	CASINGGGRQETQYF	TGTGCCAGCATCAATGGGGGGGGGCGGCAAGAGACCCAGTACTTC
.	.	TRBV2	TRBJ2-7	CASRAGQRYEQYF	TGTGCCAGCAGGGCTGGACAGCGATACGAGCAGTACTTC
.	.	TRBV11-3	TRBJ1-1	CASSRAGGTEAFF	TGTGCCAGCAGCCGGGCGGGGGGAACTGAAGCTTTCTTT
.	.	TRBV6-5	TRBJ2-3	CASSREAGRTDTQYF	TGTGCCAGCAGCCGCGAGGCGGGACGGACAGATACGCAGTATTTT
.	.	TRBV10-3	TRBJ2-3	CAIRLRSTDTQYF	TGTGCCATCAGATTGAGAAGCACAGATACGCAGTATTTT
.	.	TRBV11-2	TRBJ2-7	CASRGHFYEQYF	TGTGCCAGCAGAGGACATTTCTACGAGCAGTACTTC
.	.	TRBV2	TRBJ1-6	CASSGEISPLHF	TGTGCCAGCAGTGGCGAGATTTCACCCCTCCACTTT
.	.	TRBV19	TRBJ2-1	CASSMALDYYNEQFF	TGTGCCAGTAGTATGGCCCTGGACTACTACAATGAGCAGTTCTTC
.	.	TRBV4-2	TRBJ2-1	CASSQHPGLEGNEQFF	TGTGCCAGCAGCCAACATCCGGGACTGGAGGGGAATGAGCAGTTCTTC
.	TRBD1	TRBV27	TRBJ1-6	CASSSRPQGAGNSPLHF	TGTGCCAGCAGTTCCCGCCCGCAGGGGGCGGGGAATTCACCCCTCCACTTT
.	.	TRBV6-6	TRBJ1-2	CASSYGGEPNYGYTF	TGTGCCAGCAGTTACGGGGGGGAACCTAACTATGGCTACACCTTC
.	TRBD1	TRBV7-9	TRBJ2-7	CASSLTDRGLEQYF	TGTGCCAGCAGCTTAACCGACAGGGGGCTCGAGCAGTACTTC
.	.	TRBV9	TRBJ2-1	CASSVAPFLNEQFF	TGTGCCAGCAGCGTAGCTCCCTTCCTGAATGAGCAGTTCTTC
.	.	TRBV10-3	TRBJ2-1	CAISESGLSYNEQFF	TGTGCCATCAGTGAAAGCGGGCTCTCCTACAATGAGCAGTTCTTC
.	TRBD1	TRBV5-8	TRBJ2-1	CASSLGQGEANNEQFF	TGTGCCAGCAGCTTGGGACAGGGGGAGGCGAACAATGAGCAGTTCTTC
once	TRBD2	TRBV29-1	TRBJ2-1	CSVPGLTLNNEQFF	TGCAGCGTCCCGGGACTAACCCTAAACAATGAGCAGTTCTTC
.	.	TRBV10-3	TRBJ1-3	CAISYEGDRSGNTIYF	TGTGCCATCTCTTATGAGGGGGATCGCTCTGGAAACACCATATATTTT
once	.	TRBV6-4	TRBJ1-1	CASSLGARTEAFF	TGTGCCAGCAGCCTTGGGGCGCGAACTGAAGCTTTCTTT
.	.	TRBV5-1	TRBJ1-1	CASSSTGKGTEAFF	TGCGCCAGCAGCTCTACAGGGAAGGGCACTGAAGCTTTCTTT
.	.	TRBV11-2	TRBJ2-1	CASSLRLVTYNEQFF	TGTGCCAGCAGCTTACGACTAGTAACCTACAATGAGCAGTTCTTC
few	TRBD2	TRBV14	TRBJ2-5	CASSPTSGQETQYF	TGTGCCAGCAGCCCTACTAGCGGCCAAGAGACCCAGTACTTC
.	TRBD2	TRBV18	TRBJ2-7	CASSQETGGEDEQYF	TGTGCCAGCTCACAAGAAACTGGGGGGGAAGACGAGCAGTACTTC
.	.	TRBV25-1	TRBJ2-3	CASSADRDTQYF	TGTGCCAGCAGTGCCGACAGAGATACGCAGTATTTT